The rows below give T cell receptor beta chains drawn from one sample of a study of cytomegalovirus exposure and HLA in healthy donors. This table comes from immunoSEQ multiplex PCR, and its TCRdb copy is limited to in-frame clones, with some not included. The sample records approximately 140,000 clones, 80% to 90% being singletons. Sequenced sample: PBMCs. These receptors were taken from a woman aged 25 to 45 in good health and CMV-seronegative. Both conserved end residues are part of each CDR3. Fields, in order: V gene, J gene, clone size, D gene, CDR3 protein, CDR3 DNA. D genes are given only for firm matches. Expanded clones get a size class; other rows say once, few or many, or leave the size out.

TRBV29-1	TRBJ2-3	.	TRBD2	CSTQTSGADTQYF	TGCAGCACTCAGACTAGCGGGGCGGATACGCAGTATTTT
TRBV7-2	TRBJ2-1	.	TRBD2	CASSLLAGLHYNEQFF	TGTGCCAGCAGCTTACTAGCGGGGCTTCATTACAATGAGCAGTTCTTC
TRBV19	TRBJ1-6	.	.	CASTRRENNSPLHF	TGTGCCAGTACGCGCAGGGAAAATAATTCACCCCTCCACTTT
TRBV29-1	TRBJ1-1	.	TRBD1	CSAARTGFPEAFF	TGCAGCGCCGCCCGGACAGGGTTCCCTGAAGCTTTCTTT
TRBV6-5	TRBJ1-2	once	.	CASSYSGRGPTDYTF	TGTGCCAGCAGTTACTCAGGCAGGGGACCTACTGACTACACCTTC
TRBV5-4	TRBJ2-7	.	TRBD2	CASSRAGADPFYEQYF	TGTGCCAGCAGCCGAGCGGGGGCCGATCCCTTTTACGAGCAGTACTTC
TRBV4-3	TRBJ2-2	.	.	CASSHPGEGIAGELFF	TGCGCCAGCAGCCACCCAGGGGAGGGTATTGCCGGGGAGCTGTTTTTT
TRBV10-3	TRBJ1-4	.	TRBD1	CAISSQGAGEKLFF	TGTGCCATCAGTTCACAGGGGGCAGGTGAAAAACTGTTTTTT
TRBV15	TRBJ2-2	.	TRBD2	CATSAGGSSGELFF	TGTGCCACCAGCGCCGGGGGGAGTTCCGGGGAGCTGTTTTTT
TRBV5-5	TRBJ1-2	.	TRBD1	CASSLQGAGGYTF	TGTGCCAGCAGCTTACAGGGGGCTGGAGGCTACACCTTC
TRBV19	TRBJ1-3	.	.	CASSIYGNTIYF	TGTGCCAGTAGTATCTACGGAAACACCATATATTTT
TRBV25-1	TRBJ2-1	few	.	CASSDYSGEQFF	TGTGCCAGCAGTGATTACAGCGGTGAGCAGTTCTTC